This T cell receptor beta chain is drawn from a study of a mutant IDH1 vaccine in newly diagnosed glioma (dated by TCRdb to about 2021). As for the study more broadly: Patients were given eight vaccinations, in weeks 1, 3, 5, 7, 11, 15, 19 and 23, which matched visits V03 through V10. Peripheral blood samples were drawn at six visits, namely V03 (baseline), V05, V07, V10, V12 and V13. Of the roughly 30 treated patients, approximately 60% were male and 37.5% were female, and a mean age of roughly 37 years was recorded. For exploratory analyses, longitudinal TCRB deep sequencing was carried out in 25 treated patients wherever samples were available. Vaccination began 4-6 weeks after radiotherapy alone, or alongside temozolomide cycles in the chemotherapy-containing groups. Prior to enrollment, patients had been given standard therapy consisting of radiotherapy alone, temozolomide alone, or radiochemotherapy with temozolomide, with the combination given to most patients.

This sample's time point label indicates: week 11, during vaccination. Each vaccine dose was 300 ug of a 20-mer mutant IDH1 peptide in Montanide, given subcutaneously with topical imiquimod. All donors had newly diagnosed IDH1-mutant astrocytomas of WHO grade 3 or 4 that showed loss of nuclear ATRX. The samples were drawn from NOA16, a multicentre, single-arm, open-label phase I trial in Germany that tested a mutant IDH1 peptide vaccine in humans for the first time. Genomic DNA for TCRB sequencing was isolated from EDTA blood with the DNeasy Blood and Tissue Kit. Library preparation used the immunoSEQ multiplex PCR assay. Following the manufacturer's protocol, the hsTCRB Kit was used to amplify rearranged TCR beta chain sequences. TCRB libraries were sequenced on an Illumina MiSeq. In the paper's pipeline: The proprietary platform of the kit vendor was used for demultiplexing, trimming and gene mapping. The table was pulled from immuneACCESS by TCRdb, which kept in-frame rearrangements only. Such tables lose some clones; where checked, under half of the loss comes from unresolved V genes, and the rest has no known cause. For V, J and clone size, that table is used; D and trimming come from the DNA. This sample gives around 60,000 clones in total; less than 85% of them show up just once. The ten biggest clones cover around 8.2% of the sample.

Compared with germline, V lacks 6 bases and J lacks 4 bases; bases without a gene match: 11. From its cysteine to its phenylalanine, the CDR3 spans 16 amino acids. The only DNA kept is the CDR3, 48 bases in frame from the first base. Based on the germline V gene, the CDR1 and CDR2 sequences are MDHEN and SYDVKM. On this clone itself: What antigen it recognizes has not been identified. One base away there is no much larger clone; base qualities are not given.

Broad study findings and their caveats: Availability determined which PBMC samples were chosen for TCRB deep sequencing. Across multiple MHC alleles, vaccine-induced immune responses were seen in nearly 95% of patients. It was noted by the authors that analyses of patient blood samples could not be reproduced owing to sample limitations. Pseudoprogression seemed to be unrelated to changes in the top peripheral T cell clonotypes found by TCRB sequencing.

The receptor was isolated from a woman aged 50 to 60 with glioma. The sequences come from PBMCs, collected from a glioma patient whose treatment included an IDH1 peptide vaccine. The chain joins TRBV28 to TRBJ2-2; 7 central bases correspond to TRBD1. The nucleotides read TGTGCCAGCAGCCCTGTATCGACAGGGAGCACCGGGGAGCTGTTTTTT. It is translated as CASSPVSTGSTGELFF.